Below are 25 T cell receptor beta chains sequenced from a single sample in a study of shared clonotypes between healthy human individuals. Assay used: immunoSEQ multiplex PCR; TCRdb lists only in-frame clones, some missing. The sample carries a few million clones, 80% to 95% recorded once. Specimen: naive CD4+ T cells from PBMCs. This sample's subset: CD45RA+ positively selected. The source of these receptors is a young man in good health. Some clones in this sample may be carry-over from other donors' samples.

Only one count was recorded for this clone. This chain links TRBV5-4 with TRBJ2-5, with 12 bases matching TRBD2. Germline lookup yields CDR1 SGHNT and CDR2 YYREEE (reference sequence). V shed 0 bases, J shed 6 bases, and the junction held 6 bases outside the gene matches. The CDR3 consists of 16 residues. The CDR3 DNA is TGTGCCAGCAGCTTGGGGACTAGCGGGGTGGTAAAGACCCAGTACTTC. Translating gives CASSLGTSGVVKTQYF.

The chain is built from TRBV7-9 and TRBJ2-2; maybe TRBD2 (6 bases). This CDR3 is 15 amino acids long. Germline-derived CDR1 and CDR2 are SEHNR and FQNEAQ (reference sequence). V gave up 3 bases and J gave up 5 bases, with 13 bases separating them. The CDR3 sequence is CASSLGPGVTGELFF. CDR3 sequence (DNA): TGTGCCAGCAGCTTGGGGCCGGGGGTAACCGGGGAGCTGTTTTTT.

The gene calls are TRBV11-2 and TRBJ1-2; D not certain. The V end was cut by 7 bases, the J end by 5 bases, with 17 bases between. The CDR3 length is 14 residues. Germline V gene sequence: CDR1 SGHAT, CDR2 FQNNGV. In DNA, the CDR3 is TGTGCCAGCAACACGGGATGGGTGCCTTATGGCTACACCTTC. Translating gives CASNTGWVPYGYTF.

This clone was counted a single time. The sample carries other DNA sequences with the same CDR3. This chain joins TRBV9 and TRBJ1-1; D is uncertain. V gave up 0 bases and J gave up 5 bases, with 11 bases separating them. Germline CDR1 and CDR2: SGDLS and YYNGEE. The CDR3 has 14 residues. CDR3 sequence (DNA): TGTGCCAGCAGCGTAGATCCCCTGGGGACTGAAGCTTTCTTT. Its protein is CASSVDPLGTEAFF. Full variable domain (remainder filled in from reference TRBV9 and TRBJ1-1): DSGVTQTPKHLITATGQRVTLRCSPRSGDLSVYWYQQSLDQGLQFLIQYYNGEERAKGNILERFSAQQFPDLHSELNLSSLELGDSALYFCASSVDPLGTEAFFGQGTRLTVV.

The rearrangement uses TRBV4-2 and TRBJ2-7; TRBD2 aligns across 9 bases. Germline assignment: CDR1 LGHNA and CDR2 YNFKEQ. V shed 4 bases and J 3 bases; nucleotides not matched to a gene: 4. The length of the CDR3 is 14 residues. CDR3 nucleotide sequence: TGTGCCAGCAGCCCCGGACTAGCGAACTACGAGCAGTACTTC. This gives the protein CASSPGLANYEQYF.

The chain has TRBV5-5 and TRBJ1-1, with a tentative D call TRBD1 (6 bases). The CDR3 runs to 13 residues. The ends were cut back, 5 bases at V and 4 bases at J, with 12 bases in the middle. Germline loops: CDR1 SGHKS, CDR2 YYEKEE (reference sequence). CDR3 bases: TGTGCCAGCAGTCGGACAGAGCGCACTGAAGCTTTCTTT. It translates to CASSRTERTEAFF.

The chain employs TRBV7-3 and TRBJ2-3; D unresolved. V was pared by 5 bases and J by 2 bases, with 2 bases between. Germline CDR1 and CDR2: SGHTA and FQGTGA. The CDR3 extends over 11 amino acids. CDR3 coding DNA: TGTGCCAGCAGCGTCACAGATACGCAGTATTTT. Protein sequence: CASSVTDTQYF.

This sequence joins TRBV5-8 and TRBJ1-5; D ambiguous. The ends were cut back, 4 bases at V and 2 bases at J, with 13 bases in the middle. The length of the CDR3 is 15 residues. The germline CDR1 and CDR2 sequences are SGHTS and YDEGEE. The CDR3 DNA sequence: TGTGCCAGCAGCGGGAGAAGTCTCGGCAATCAGCCCCAGCATTTT. Translated: CASSGRSLGNQPQHF.

The V gene is TRBV5-4, the J gene TRBJ1-2, with D unresolved. Germline lookup yields CDR1 SGHNT and CDR2 YYREEE (reference sequence). Trimming removed 5 bases from V and 5 bases from J, with 13 bases in between. This CDR3 has 13 amino acids. This chain's CDR3 is CASRARPIYGYTF. The CDR3 region has the DNA TGTGCCAGCAGGGCCAGGCCGATATATGGCTACACCTTC.

In regard to this clone: Its ends do not fully match the called genes, so a read error is possible. The rearrangement links TRBV28 to TRBJ1-3; D unclear. This CDR3 region has 12 residues. Germline loops: CDR1 MDHEN, CDR2 SYDVKM. The CDR3 here is CASSLSENTIYF. The CDR3 region has the DNA TGTGCCAGCAGTTTGTCTGAAAACACCATATATTTT.

The rearrangement uses TRBV7-9 and TRBJ2-6; possible D gene TRBD2, 6 bases. Germline V gene data show CDR1 as SEHNR and CDR2 as FQNEAQ (reference sequence). This CDR3 is built from 16 residues. V was clipped by 4 bases and J by 2 bases, with 12 bases between them. CDR3 in DNA: TGTGCCAGCAGCTGGACGGGGGACCCTGGGGCCAACGTCCTGACTTTC. It yields the protein CASSWTGDPGANVLTF.

This sequence joins TRBV19 and TRBJ2-7, with 7 positions matching TRBD1. Germline lookup yields CDR1 LNHDA and CDR2 SQIVND (reference sequence). V lost 1 base and J lost 7; bases outside the gene matches: 10. This CDR3 has 15 residues. For the CDR3, the DNA is TGTGCCAGTAGTATAGGGCGACAGGGTTGGGATGAGCAGTACTTC. The encoded protein is CASSIGRQGWDEQYF.

The gene calls are TRBV2 and TRBJ2-7; tentative D call: TRBD2 (7 bases). Germline V gives CDR1 SNHLY, CDR2 FYNNEI. V was pared by 6 bases and J by 4 bases, with 13 bases between. CDR3 length equals 13 residues. DNA of the CDR3: TGTGCCAGCAGCGGGGGGCAGACTTACGAGCAGTACTTC. This encodes CASSGGQTYEQYF.

The gene calls are TRBV28 and TRBJ2-3; 12 positions match TRBD2. The V gene's germline CDR1 is MDHEN and CDR2 SYDVKM. J was trimmed by 5 bases and V by 3 bases; bases with no gene match: 0. This CDR3 region has 14 residues. The CDR3 spells CASSLGLAGDTQYF. In nucleotides, the CDR3 is TGTGCCAGCAGTTTGGGACTAGCGGGAGATACGCAGTATTTT.

Here the CDR3 DNA reads TGTGCCAGCAGCTTAGCGCCGCTAGCGGGACGGGAGCTGTTTTTT. Translation: CASSLAPLAGRELFF. V and J are TRBV7-2 and TRBJ2-2, with 9 bases fitting TRBD2. Germline CDR1 reads SGHTA; CDR2 reads FQGNSA. The CDR3 has 15 residues. V gave up 0 bases and J gave up 9 bases; unmatched junction bases: 5.

A note on this clone: Other DNA sequences of this sample code for an identical CDR3. The chain links TRBV7-2 to TRBJ2-1; unclear D gene. Germline CDR1 reads SGHTA; CDR2 reads FQGNSA. The CDR3 is made up of 15 amino acids. The ends were cut back, 0 bases at V and 0 bases at J, with 6 bases in the middle. CDR3: CASSLAASSYNEQFF. The DNA for the CDR3 is TGTGCCAGCAGCTTAGCGGCGAGCTCCTACAATGAGCAGTTCTTC. Looking up the rest from reference TRBV7-2 and TRBJ2-1 gives the full variable domain: GAGVSQSPSNKVTEKGKDVELRCDPISGHTALYWYRQSLGQGLEFLIYFQGNSAPDKSGLPSDRFSAERTGGSVSTLTIQRTQQEDSAVYLCASSLAASSYNEQFFGPGTRLTVL.

As for this clone: The junction departs from germline at one end; a sequencing error may be responsible. The chain joins TRBV7-9 to TRBJ2-3; D is perhaps TRBD1 (5 bases). Germline V lookup: CDR1 SEHNR, CDR2 FQNEAQ (reference sequence). CDR3 length equals 12 residues. CDR3 loop: CASSFQDTPLNF. The CDR3 nucleotides read TGTGCCAGCAGCTTTCAGGACACCCCACTGAATTTT.

The chain carries TRBV18 and TRBJ2-7; unclear D gene. V was cut by 0 bases and J by 6 bases, with 9 bases left in between. Germline loops: CDR1 KGHSH, CDR2 LQKENI. The CDR3 totals 13 residues. The CDR3 DNA sequence: TGTGCCAGCTCACCACCGACGCGAGCCGAGCAGTACTTC. It encodes CASSPPTRAEQYF.

This chain connects TRBV11-2 to TRBJ2-7; maybe TRBD2 (6 bases). The V gene lost 5 bases and the J gene lost 0 bases, with 14 bases spanning the gap. The CDR3 totals 15 residues. From germline, CDR1 is SGHAT and CDR2 FQNNGV. The CDR3 sequence is CASSPLSGVSYEQYF. For the CDR3, the DNA is TGTGCCAGCAGCCCCCTCTCGGGAGTCTCCTACGAGCAGTACTTC.

This clone appeared a single time. One end of the junction varies from germline; a read error may be responsible. The chain joins TRBV9 to TRBJ1-4; TRBD1 might be the D (6 bases). The CDR3 spans 12 residues. CDR1 is SGDLS, CDR2 YYNGEE, per germline. DNA of the CDR3: TGCCCCACGGCAGTGAAGGCAGGGGAACTGTTTTTT. This sequence encodes CPTAVKAGELFF.

The chain couples TRBV28 to TRBJ2-7, with D possibly being TRBD1 or TRBD2 (5 bases each). Germline values: CDR1 MDHEN, CDR2 SYDVKM. Trimming cost V 6 bases and J 5 bases, with 11 bases left between them. The CDR3 is 12 amino acids. DNA for the CDR3: TGTGCCAGCAGAACGGGGCTGAACGAGCAGTACTTC. Translated, it gives CASRTGLNEQYF.

V is TRBV10-1 and J is TRBJ2-7; 7 bases match TRBD1. Germline V gives CDR1 WNHNN, CDR2 SYGVQD (reference sequence). Germline trimming cut 0 bases from V and 8 bases from J; bases unmatched to any gene: 10. This CDR3 is 15 amino acids long. DNA for the CDR3: TGCGCCAGCAGTGAGTCCCCCAGGGGGAGCCAACAGCAGTACTTC. Amino acid sequence: CASSESPRGSQQQYF.

The J gene is TRBJ2-3, the V gene TRBV5-1; D is unclear. The CDR3 is 13 residues long. The ends were cut back, 4 bases at V and 5 bases at J, with 11 bases in the middle. The germline CDR1 and CDR2 sequences are SGHRS and YFSETQ. The CDR3, as DNA: TGCGCCAGCAGCCCAGACCCGCTAGATACGCAGTATTTT. This codes for CASSPDPLDTQYF.

The CDR3 here is CASVRGAHQSYEQYF. The CDR3 coding sequence is TGTGCCAGCGTTCGAGGGGCCCACCAGTCCTACGAGCAGTACTTC. J is TRBJ2-7 and V is TRBV2; D is tentatively TRBD1 or TRBD2 (5 bases each). Germline assignment: CDR1 SNHLY and CDR2 FYNNEI. This CDR3 has 15 amino acids. Deletions cut 8 bases from V and 1 base from J, with 18 bases between.

The chain is built from TRBV27 and TRBJ1-5; 7 nucleotides agree with TRBD1. The CDR3 extends over 15 amino acids. V gave up 3 bases and J gave up 11 bases; unmatched junction bases: 13. The germline gives CDR1 MNHEY, CDR2 SMNVEV (reference sequence). CDR3 sequence reads: CASSFQGQSWRTQHF. In DNA, the CDR3 is TGTGCCAGCAGTTTCCAGGGACAGTCTTGGAGGACCCAGCATTTT.